This T cell receptor (beta chain) is drawn from a study of a mutant IDH1 vaccine in newly diagnosed glioma. Across the study: Patients had eight vaccinations, in weeks 1, 3, 5, 7, 11, 15, 19 and 23. Patients began vaccination 4-6 weeks after radiotherapy alone, or with temozolomide cycles. Mean patient age was around 40 years; around 62% were male and 37.5% female. Patients got radiotherapy, temozolomide, or both beforehand, and most got both.

This sample's time point: week 11, during vaccination. Every vaccine dose comprised 300 ug of mutant IDH1 20-mer peptide plus topical imiquimod. Turning to this clone: Its target is not known.

The germline V gene encodes CDR1 LNHDA and CDR2 SQIVND (reference sequence). This CDR3 contains 15 residues. The ends were cut back, 0 bases at V and 1 base at J, with 9 bases in the middle. Only in-frame clones appear in the TCRdb table, and some are missing; sequencing was by immunoSEQ multiplex PCR. The repertoire holds some 22,000 clones, with 79% as singletons. This clonotype originated in a man aged 35 to 55 with glioma. Sequencing was performed on PBMCs, taken from a glioma patient whose treatment included an IDH1 peptide vaccine. This chain joins TRBV19 and TRBJ1-2; D is unresolved. Here the CDR3 reads CASSIDRDLNYGYTF. CDR3 DNA: TGTGCCAGTAGTATAGACCGGGATCTTAACTATGGCTACACCTTC.